Shown below are 14 T cell receptor beta chains from a single sample sequenced in a study of CD8+CD57+ T cells in acquired aplastic anemia. TCR beta VDJ and CDR3 profiling used genomic DNA as template. TCRdb reprocessed the reads via MiXCR and lists one record per CDR3 protein. The data show roughly 280,000 distinct CDR3 sequences, about three fifths seen once. Patients picked for sequencing had shown CD8+CD57+ cell expansion detected by flow cytometry. The specimen was sorted CD4+, CD8+, or CD8+CD57+ T cells (not recorded which) from PBMCs. The receptors originated from a human donor with aplastic anemia.

The chain combines TRBV7-2 with TRBJ2-1; a weak D match, TRBD1 (7 bases). In germline, CDR1 is SGHTA, CDR2 FQGNSA. The CDR3 loop spans 16 amino acids. Trimming took 2 bases from V and 5 from J, leaving 16 bases between them. The CDR3 region is CASSLTTGRGNNEQFF. CDR3 nucleotide sequence: TGTGCCAGCAGCTTAACGACAGGGCGGGGAAACAATGAGCAGTTCTTC.

The chain is built from TRBV11-2 and TRBJ1-2, with D unresolved. Trimming took off 0 bases at V and 3 bases at J, with 8 bases between the two ends. Per germline, CDR1 SGHAT and CDR2 FQNNGV. This CDR3 has 14 residues. CDR3 region: CASSLEGTDYGYTF. In nucleotides, the CDR3 is TGTGCCAGCAGCTTAGAGGGCACAGACTATGGCTACACCTTC.

The chain carries TRBV4-2 and TRBJ1-6; 9 bases align to TRBD1. There are 16 residues in the CDR3. The V gene's germline CDR1 is LGHNA and CDR2 YNFKEQ. J lost 8 bases, V lost 3 bases, and 8 bases had no gene match. The CDR3 reads CASSQGPGQGDSPLHF. CDR3 sequence (DNA): TGTGCCAGCAGCCAGGGGCCGGGACAGGGAGATTCACCCCTCCACTTT.

The CDR3 nucleotides read TGTGCCAGCAGTGCTTTCGACGGCTCTTACATCGGCTACACCTTC. It codes for CASSAFDGSYIGYTF. The chain carries TRBV25-1 and TRBJ1-2, with no clear D. CDR1 is MGHDK, CDR2 SYGVNS, per germline. The CDR3 covers 15 residues. The V and J ends lost 4 bases and 8 bases respectively, with 20 bases between them.

The gene calls are TRBV7-6 and TRBJ2-1; 7 positions match TRBD2. The ends lost 1 base at V and 8 bases at J; junction bases unmatched: 11. CDR3 length: 16 amino acids. From germline, CDR1 is SGHVS and CDR2 FNYEAQ. The CDR3 coding sequence is TGTGCCAGCAGCTTAGGTGGCGGGGCCCGGGGGGATGAGCAGTTCTTC. Its translation is CASSLGGGARGDEQFF.

The J gene is TRBJ1-1, the V gene TRBV11-3; D not resolved. V was trimmed by 3 bases and J by 7 bases, leaving 12 bases between them. This CDR3 has 13 residues. Per germline, CDR1 SGHNT and CDR2 YENEEA. The CDR3 DNA reads TGTGCCAGCAGCTTGAGGGCTCCCGGTGAAGCTTTCTTT. The encoded protein is CASSLRAPGEAFF.

This clonotype was found many times. The V gene is TRBV6-6, the J gene TRBJ1-2; TRBD1 matches 9 bases. V gave up 10 bases and J gave up 4 bases; unmatched junction bases: 7. Germline CDR1 MNHNY, CDR2 SVGAGI (reference sequence). CDR3 size: 13 residues. For the CDR3, the DNA is TGTGCCACCTCGGGACAGGGACTCTATGGCTACACCTTC. Its translation: CATSGQGLYGYTF.

V gene TRBV5-1 combines with J gene TRBJ1-3; 7 bases line up with TRBD1. V lost 7 bases to trimming and J lost 2 bases; unmatched junction nucleotides: 9. Looked up from germline, CDR1 is SGHRS and CDR2 is YFSETQ. The CDR3 has 15 residues. The CDR3 spells CASGETTGTGNTIYF. The CDR3 nucleotides are TGCGCCAGCGGAGAGACGACAGGGACTGGAAACACCATATATTTT.

This chain connects TRBV15 to TRBJ2-7; D call uncertain. Between the trimmed V and J ends, which lost 0 bases and 2 bases, there was a span of 11 bases. Germline V gene data show CDR1 as LNHNV and CDR2 as YYDKDF (reference sequence). There are 15 residues in the CDR3. CDR3: CATSRDRAIPYEQYF. The CDR3 nucleotides are TGTGCCACCAGCAGAGATCGCGCTATACCCTACGAGCAGTACTTC.

Notes on this clonotype: A much larger clone differs from this one at a single base, so this may be a read error. The J gene is TRBJ2-2, the V gene TRBV7-9; 10 bases are shared with TRBD1. This CDR3 contains 13 residues. Germline lookup yields CDR1 SEHNR and CDR2 FQNEAQ (reference sequence). The CDR3 coding sequence is TGTGCCAGCAGGACAGGGGGCCCCGGGGGGCTGTTTTTT. It codes for CASRTGGPGGLFF. The full variable domain, rest sourced from reference TRBV7-9 and TRBJ2-2, is DTGVSQNPRHKITKRGQNVTFRCDPISEHNRLYWYRQTLGQGPEFLTYFQNEAQLEKSRLLSDRFSAERPKGSFSTLEIQRTEQGDSAMYLCASRTGGPGGLFFGEGSRLTVL.

This clonotype was counted once. The chain uses TRBV2 and TRBJ2-7; TRBD1 matches 7 bases. The length of the CDR3 is 14 residues. Trimming cost V 5 bases and J 5 bases; bases outside gene matches: 9. Germline V gene lookup returns CDR1 SNHLY and CDR2 FYNNEI. CDR3 DNA: TGTGCCAGCAGTCAAAGTGACAGGGTGGACGAGCAGTACTTC. Its protein product is CASSQSDRVDEQYF.

The CDR3 loop is CASSPGLAGVSEQYF. For the CDR3, the DNA is TGTGCCAGCAGCCCGGGACTAGCGGGAGTGTCCGAGCAGTACTTC. The V gene is TRBV14, the J gene TRBJ2-7; 14 bases match TRBD2. CDR1 and CDR2 (germline): SGHDN, FVKESK. The CDR3 loop spans 15 amino acids. With V trimmed by 4 bases and J by 6 bases, 5 bases remained unmatched.

The rearrangement uses TRBV11-3 and TRBJ2-5; 14 bases line up with TRBD2. Germline-derived CDR1 and CDR2 are SGHNT and YENEEA. The CDR3 contains 19 residues. The J segment lost 5 bases and the V segment lost 5 bases, leaving 16 bases of the junction unmatched. The CDR3, as DNA: TGTGCCAGCAGCCAAGGGGGCCGACTAGCGGGAGGGCGGCGGGAGACCCAGTACTTC. This encodes CASSQGGRLAGGRRETQYF.

The sample holds a few counts of this clonotype. The chain joins TRBV7-2 to TRBJ2-7; D remains ambiguous. The length of the CDR3 is 12 residues. The germline V gene encodes CDR1 SGHTA and CDR2 FQGNSA. V was shortened by 5 bases and J by 3 bases, with 8 bases between the two germline ends. CDR3 region: CASSPPDYEQYF. As DNA, the CDR3 is TGTGCCAGCAGCCCTCCCGACTACGAGCAGTACTTC. The complete variable domain, with remaining parts taken from reference TRBV7-2 and TRBJ2-7, reads GAGVSQSPSNKVTEKGKDVELRCDPISGHTALYWYRQSLGQGLEFLIYFQGNSAPDKSGLPSDRFSAERTGGSVSTLTIQRTQQEDSAVYLCASSPPDYEQYFGPGTRLTVT.